Presented here are 7 T cell receptor beta chains from one specimen sequenced in a study of OX40 agonist ivuxolimab in advanced cancers. Only in-frame clones appear in the TCRdb table, and some are missing; sequencing was by immunoSEQ multiplex PCR. The sample has roughly 81,000 clones; over 75% are singletons. This material consisted of CD4+ or CD8+ T cells sorted from blood, taken in a trial of the OX40 agonist ivuxolimab. These receptors all come from an adult with an advanced solid tumor such as melanoma, head and neck, liver or kidney cancer.

This clone was picked up one time. The rearrangement uses TRBV19 and TRBJ2-7, with 9 bases identical to TRBD1. CDR1 and CDR2 from the germline V gene are LNHDA and SQIVND (reference sequence). The CDR3 is 15 residues long. After removal of 4 bases from V and 1 base from J, the junction contained 5 bases not matched to a gene. The DNA for the CDR3 is TGTGCCAGTAGTAAGGGACAGGGAATATCCTACGAGCAGTACTTC. Its protein is CASSKGQGISYEQYF.

V is TRBV11-2 and J is TRBJ2-7, with 9 bases aligning to TRBD1. Germline V gene data show CDR1 as SGHAT and CDR2 as FQNNGV. V was pared by 5 bases and J by 5 bases, with 10 bases of the junction left unmatched. The CDR3 runs to 15 residues. The CDR3 is CASSTAGTGPDEQYF. CDR3 nucleotide sequence: TGTGCCAGCAGCACAGCCGGGACAGGGCCCGACGAGCAGTACTTC.

The J gene is TRBJ2-3, the V gene TRBV19, with D uncertain. This CDR3 region has 16 residues. Germline lookup yields CDR1 LNHDA and CDR2 SQIVND (reference sequence). The germline V and J ends were trimmed by 3 bases and 1 base, with 14 bases remaining between them. For the CDR3, the DNA is TGTGCCAGTAGTATTGGTGGAATAATTGGCACAGATACGCAGTATTTT. Translating it yields CASSIGGIIGTDTQYF.

The rearrangement uses TRBV15 and TRBJ1-1; 10 bases match TRBD1. V lost 0 bases to trimming and J lost 11 bases; unmatched junction nucleotides: 6. CDR1 and CDR2 (germline): LNHNV, YYDKDF (reference sequence). There are 14 residues in the CDR3. CDR3 DNA sequence: TGTGCCACCAGCAGAGATTGGGACAGGGGTTATGCTTTCTTT. It specifies CATSRDWDRGYAFF.

This clone is judged medium-sized. This sequence joins TRBV7-9 and TRBJ2-7, with D maybe TRBD2 (5 bases). Germline-derived CDR1 and CDR2 are SEHNR and FQNEAQ (reference sequence). The CDR3 has 13 residues. Trimming took 1 base from V and 9 from J, leaving 13 bases between them. CDR3 DNA: TGTGCCAGCAGCTTAGAGGGTGCCCGGGGGCAGTACTTC. Its protein is CASSLEGARGQYF.

The rearrangement joins TRBV30 to TRBJ1-1; D possibly corresponds to TRBD1 (6 bases). The CDR3 is made up of 12 amino acids. V was cut by 5 bases and J by 6 bases, with 13 bases left in between. Germline CDR1 and CDR2: GTSNPN and SVGIG (reference sequence). CDR3 in amino acids: CAWDRGVAEAFF. CDR3 coding DNA: TGTGCCTGGGATAGGGGGGTGGCTGAAGCTTTCTTT.

The chain employs TRBV7-9 and TRBJ2-7; 12 nucleotides align to TRBD2. The CDR3 is 18 residues long. Unmatched junction bases numbered 12, after V lost 3 bases and J lost 3 bases. Germline-derived CDR1 and CDR2 are SEHNR and FQNEAQ (reference sequence). The CDR3 sequence is CASSFSSGRASGGYEQYF. CDR3 coding DNA: TGTGCCAGCAGCTTTTCTAGCGGGAGGGCCTCGGGTGGCTACGAGCAGTACTTC.